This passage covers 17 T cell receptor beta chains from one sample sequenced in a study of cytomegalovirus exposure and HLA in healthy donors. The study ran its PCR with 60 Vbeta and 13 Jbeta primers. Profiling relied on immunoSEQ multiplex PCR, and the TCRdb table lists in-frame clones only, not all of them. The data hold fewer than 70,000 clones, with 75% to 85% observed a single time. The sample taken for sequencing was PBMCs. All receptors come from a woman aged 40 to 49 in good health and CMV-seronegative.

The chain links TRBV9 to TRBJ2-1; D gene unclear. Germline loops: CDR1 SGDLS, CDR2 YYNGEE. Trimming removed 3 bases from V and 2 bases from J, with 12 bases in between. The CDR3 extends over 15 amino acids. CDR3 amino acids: CASSDFDKTYNEQFF. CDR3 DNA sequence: TGTGCCAGCAGCGACTTTGACAAGACCTACAATGAGCAGTTCTTC.

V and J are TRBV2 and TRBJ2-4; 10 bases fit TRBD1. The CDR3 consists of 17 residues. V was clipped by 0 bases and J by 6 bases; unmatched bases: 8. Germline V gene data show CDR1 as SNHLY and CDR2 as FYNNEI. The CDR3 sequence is CASSEALWDRGGNIQYF. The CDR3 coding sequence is TGTGCCAGCAGTGAAGCGCTTTGGGACAGGGGAGGAAACATTCAGTACTTC. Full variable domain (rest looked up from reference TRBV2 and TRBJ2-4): EPEVTQTPSHQVTQMGQEVILRCVPISNHLYFYWYRQILGQKVEFLVSFYNNEISEKSEIFDDQFSVERPDGSNFTLKIRSTKLEDSAMYFCASSEALWDRGGNIQYFGAGTRLSVL.

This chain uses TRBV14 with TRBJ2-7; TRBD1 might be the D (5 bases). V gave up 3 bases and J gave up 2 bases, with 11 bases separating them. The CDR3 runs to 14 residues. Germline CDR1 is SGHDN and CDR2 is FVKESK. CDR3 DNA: TGTGCCAGCAGCCACCCGCGACAGACCTACGAGCAGTACTTC. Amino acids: CASSHPRQTYEQYF.

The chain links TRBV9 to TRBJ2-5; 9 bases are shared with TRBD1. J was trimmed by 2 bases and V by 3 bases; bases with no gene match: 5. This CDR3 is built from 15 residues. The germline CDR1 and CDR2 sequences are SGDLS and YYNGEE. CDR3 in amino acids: CASSAGQGKQETQYF. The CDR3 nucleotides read TGTGCCAGCAGCGCGGGACAGGGTAAACAAGAGACCCAGTACTTC. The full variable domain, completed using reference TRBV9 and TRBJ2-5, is DSGVTQTPKHLITATGQRVTLRCSPRSGDLSVYWYQQSLDQGLQFLIQYYNGEERAKGNILERFSAQQFPDLHSELNLSSLELGDSALYFCASSAGQGKQETQYFGPGTRLLVL.

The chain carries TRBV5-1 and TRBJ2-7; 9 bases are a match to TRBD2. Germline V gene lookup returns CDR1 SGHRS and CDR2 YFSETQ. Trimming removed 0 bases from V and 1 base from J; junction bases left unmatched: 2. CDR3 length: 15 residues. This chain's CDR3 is CASSLALAGSYEQYF. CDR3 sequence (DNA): TGCGCCAGCAGCTTGGCGCTAGCGGGGTCCTACGAGCAGTACTTC.

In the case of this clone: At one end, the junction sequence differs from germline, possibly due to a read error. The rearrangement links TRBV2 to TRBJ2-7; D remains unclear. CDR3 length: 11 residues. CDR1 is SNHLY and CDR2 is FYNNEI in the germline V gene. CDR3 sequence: CASSEVPPCSF. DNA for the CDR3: TGTGCCAGCAGTGAAGTCCCCCCTTGCAGCTTC.

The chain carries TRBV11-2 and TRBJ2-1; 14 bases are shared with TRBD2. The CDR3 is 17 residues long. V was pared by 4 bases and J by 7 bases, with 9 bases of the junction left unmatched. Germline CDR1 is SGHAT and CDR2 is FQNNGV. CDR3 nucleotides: TGTGCCAGCAGCTCGGGACTAGCGGGAGTATCTGGGAATGAGCAGTTCTTC. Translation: CASSSGLAGVSGNEQFF.

CDR3 in amino acids: CASSDGIALNEQYF. As DNA, the CDR3 is TGTGCCAGCAGTGACGGGATAGCGTTGAACGAGCAGTACTTC. V gene TRBV6-4 combines with J gene TRBJ2-7; D may be TRBD2 (5 bases). V dropped 2 bases and J dropped 5 bases, with 13 bases sitting between them. The germline gives CDR1 MRHNA, CDR2 SNTAGT. This CDR3 is built from 14 residues.

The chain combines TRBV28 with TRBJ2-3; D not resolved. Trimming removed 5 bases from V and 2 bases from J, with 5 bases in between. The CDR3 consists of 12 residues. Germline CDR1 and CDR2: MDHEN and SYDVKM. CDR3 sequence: CASSTNTDTQYF. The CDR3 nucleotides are TGTGCCAGCAGTACTAACACAGATACGCAGTATTTT. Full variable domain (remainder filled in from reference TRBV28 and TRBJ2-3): DVKVTQSSRYLVKRTGEKVFLECVQDMDHENMFWYRQDPGLGLRLIYFSYDVKMKEKGDIPEGYSVSREKKERFSLILESASTNQTSMYLCASSTNTDTQYFGPGTRLTVL.

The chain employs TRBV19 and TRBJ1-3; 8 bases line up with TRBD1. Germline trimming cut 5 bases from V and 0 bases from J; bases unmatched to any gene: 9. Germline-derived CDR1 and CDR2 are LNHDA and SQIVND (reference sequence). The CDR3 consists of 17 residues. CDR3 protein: CASSPRQGPISGNTIYF. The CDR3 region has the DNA TGTGCCAGTAGTCCCCGACAGGGGCCCATCTCTGGAAACACCATATATTTT.

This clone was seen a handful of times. CDR3 nucleotides: TGTGCCAGCAGCTTAGCAGGGGTTCCCACCGGGGAGCTGTTTTTT. Its protein is CASSLAGVPTGELFF. V is TRBV7-9 and J is TRBJ2-2; D is possibly TRBD1 (5 bases). Per the germline V gene, CDR1 is SEHNR and CDR2 is FQNEAQ (reference sequence). The germline V and J ends were trimmed by 0 bases and 4 bases, with 9 bases remaining between them. CDR3 length: 15 residues.

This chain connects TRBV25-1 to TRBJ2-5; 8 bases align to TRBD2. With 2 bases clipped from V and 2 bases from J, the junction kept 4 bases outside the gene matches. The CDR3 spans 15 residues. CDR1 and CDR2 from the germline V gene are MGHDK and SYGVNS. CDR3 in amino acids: CASSEVRGGQETQYF. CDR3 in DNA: TGTGCCAGCAGTGAAGTCCGGGGGGGTCAAGAGACCCAGTACTTC.

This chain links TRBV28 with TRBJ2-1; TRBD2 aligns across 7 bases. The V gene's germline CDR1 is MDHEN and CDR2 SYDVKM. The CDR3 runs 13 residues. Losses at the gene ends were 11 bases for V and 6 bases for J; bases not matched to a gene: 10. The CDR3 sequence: CASRGSGLNEQFF. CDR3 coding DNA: TGTGCCTCCCGCGGGAGTGGGCTCAATGAGCAGTTCTTC.

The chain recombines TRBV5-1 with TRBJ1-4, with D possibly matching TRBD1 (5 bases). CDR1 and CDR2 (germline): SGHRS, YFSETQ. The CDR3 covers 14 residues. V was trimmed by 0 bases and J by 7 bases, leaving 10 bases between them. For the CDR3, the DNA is TGCGCCAGCAGCTTGGACGGGGGGAGTGAAAAACTGTTTTTT. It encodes CASSLDGGSEKLFF.

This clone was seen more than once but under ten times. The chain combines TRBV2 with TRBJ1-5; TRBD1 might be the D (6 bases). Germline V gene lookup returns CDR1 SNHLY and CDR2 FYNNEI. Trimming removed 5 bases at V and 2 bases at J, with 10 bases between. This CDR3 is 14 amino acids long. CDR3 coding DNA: TGTGCCAGCAGTCGGGACATCGGCAATCAGCCCCAGCATTTT. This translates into CASSRDIGNQPQHF.

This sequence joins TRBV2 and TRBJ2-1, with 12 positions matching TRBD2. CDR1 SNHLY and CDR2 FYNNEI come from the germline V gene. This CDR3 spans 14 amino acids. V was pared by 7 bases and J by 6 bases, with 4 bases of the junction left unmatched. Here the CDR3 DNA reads TGTGCCAGCACAAGACTAGCGGGGGCCAATGAGCAGTTCTTC. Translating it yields CASTRLAGANEQFF.

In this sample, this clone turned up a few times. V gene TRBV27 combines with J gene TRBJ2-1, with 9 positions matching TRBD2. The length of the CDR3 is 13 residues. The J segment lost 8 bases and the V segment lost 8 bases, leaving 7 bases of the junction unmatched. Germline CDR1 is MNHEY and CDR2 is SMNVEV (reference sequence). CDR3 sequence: CASGLAGEYEQFF. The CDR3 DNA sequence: TGTGCCAGCGGGTTAGCGGGAGAGTATGAGCAGTTCTTC.